This entry is about one TCR beta chain. Its antigen remains unknown. The CDR3 is 12 amino acids. Looked up from germline, CDR1 is SGHRS and CDR2 is YFSETQ. With 0 bases removed from V and 8 bases from J, the gap between germline ends came to 8 bases. Sample treatment: oral pan-JAK inhibitor, 5-10 mg twice daily. Sequencing templates came from extracted RNA that was reverse transcribed into cDNA. This table comes from immunoSEQ multiplex PCR, and its TCRdb copy is limited to in-frame clones, with some not included. The sample includes more than 150,000 clones, roughly three fifths of them seen just once. The sample originates from a study of CD8+ T cells in alopecia areata. The overall study: Treated individuals took tofacitinib by mouth, 5 to 10 mg twice daily. Regarding the study as a whole: There were many expanded lesional clones persisting in scalp and blood during tofacitinib. Scalp clonality, along with expanded CD8+ clones among the top 100, was significantly decreased by tofacitinib.

The chain combines TRBV5-1 with TRBJ1-2, with TRBD1 as a possible D gene (5 bases). This sample comprised CD4+ T cells sorted from blood, obtained at week 4, from a patient treated with tofacitinib. This receptor was identified in a human donor with alopecia areata. The CDR3, as DNA: TGCGCCAGCAGCTTGGGGGGCCGAGGCTACACCTTC. Translated: CASSLGGRGYTF.